The text below deals with one TCR beta chain. The sample originates from a study of shared clonotypes between healthy human individuals. About the research overall: Each donor contributed plates that comprised three CD4 naive, three CD4 memory, two CD8 naive and one CD8 memory.

The CDR3 spans 17 residues. Trimming removed 0 bases from V and 5 bases from J, with 17 bases in between. Germline V gives CDR1 MGHRA, CDR2 YSYEKL. Sequencing was performed with immunoSEQ multiplex PCR; in TCRdb, only in-frame clones are kept and a portion is missing. The table has about 690,000 clones, around 91% seen once; the top ten hold 34%. The sequenced material came from memory CD8+ T cells from PBMCs. Subset reported: CD45RO+ cells pooled with CCR7-negative TemRA cells. This sequence was found in a young man in good health. Some clones in this sample may be carry-over from other donors' samples. The chain uses TRBV4-1 and TRBJ2-1; D ambiguous. This chain's CDR3 is CASSQDKSSGLNNEQFF. The CDR3 bases are TGCGCCAGCAGCCAAGATAAATCTTCCGGTCTGAACAATGAGCAGTTCTTC.